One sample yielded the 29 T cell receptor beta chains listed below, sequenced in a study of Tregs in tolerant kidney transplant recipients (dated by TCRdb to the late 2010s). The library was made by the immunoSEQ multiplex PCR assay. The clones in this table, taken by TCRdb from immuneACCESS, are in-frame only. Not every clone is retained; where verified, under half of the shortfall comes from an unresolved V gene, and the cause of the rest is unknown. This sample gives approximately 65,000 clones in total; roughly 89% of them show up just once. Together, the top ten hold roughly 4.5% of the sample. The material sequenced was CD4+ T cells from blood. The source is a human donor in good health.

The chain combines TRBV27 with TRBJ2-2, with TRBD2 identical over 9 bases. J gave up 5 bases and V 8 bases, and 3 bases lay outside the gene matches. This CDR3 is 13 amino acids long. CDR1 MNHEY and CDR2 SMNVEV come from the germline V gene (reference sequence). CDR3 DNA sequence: TGTGCCAGCCTAGCGGGATGGACCGGGGAGCTGTTTTTT. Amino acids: CASLAGWTGELFF.

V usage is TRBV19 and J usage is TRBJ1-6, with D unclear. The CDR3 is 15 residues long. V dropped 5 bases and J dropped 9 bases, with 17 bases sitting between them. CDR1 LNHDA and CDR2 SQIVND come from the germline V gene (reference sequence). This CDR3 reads CASSALRAVGSPLHF. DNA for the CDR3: TGTGCCAGTAGTGCACTTCGGGCCGTGGGTTCACCCCTCCACTTT.

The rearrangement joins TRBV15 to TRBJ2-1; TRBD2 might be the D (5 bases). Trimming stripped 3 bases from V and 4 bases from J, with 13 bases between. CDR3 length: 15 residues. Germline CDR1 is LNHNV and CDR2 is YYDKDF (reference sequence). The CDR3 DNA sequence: TGTGCCACCAGCAGGGAGGTAGGATCTTACAATGAGCAGTTCTTC. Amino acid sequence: CATSREVGSYNEQFF.

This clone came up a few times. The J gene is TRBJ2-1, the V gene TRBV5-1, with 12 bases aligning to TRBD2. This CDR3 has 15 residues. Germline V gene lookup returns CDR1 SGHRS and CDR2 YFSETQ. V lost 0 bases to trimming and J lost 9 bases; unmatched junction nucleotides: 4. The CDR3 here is CASSLDASGGGEQFF. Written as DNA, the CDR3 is TGCGCCAGCAGCTTGGATGCTAGCGGGGGGGGTGAGCAGTTCTTC.

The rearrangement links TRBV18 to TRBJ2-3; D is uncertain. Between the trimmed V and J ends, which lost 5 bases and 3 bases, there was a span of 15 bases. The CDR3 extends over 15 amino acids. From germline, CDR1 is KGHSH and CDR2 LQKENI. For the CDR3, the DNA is TGTGCCAGCTCATCACTTGGCCTCGGGACAGATACGCAGTATTTT. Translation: CASSSLGLGTDTQYF. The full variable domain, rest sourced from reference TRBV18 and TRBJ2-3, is NAGVMQNPRHLVRRRGQEARLRCSPMKGHSHVYWYRQLPEEGLKFMVYLQKENIIDESGMPKERFSAEFPKEGPSILRIQQVVRGDSAAYFCASSSLGLGTDTQYFGPGTRLTVL.

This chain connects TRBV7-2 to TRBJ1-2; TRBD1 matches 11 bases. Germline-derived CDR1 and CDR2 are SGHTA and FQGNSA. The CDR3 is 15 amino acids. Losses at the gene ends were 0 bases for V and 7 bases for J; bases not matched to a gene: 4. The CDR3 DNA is TGTGCCAGCAGCTTAGCGGGGACAGGGGGGGGTGGCTACACCTTC. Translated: CASSLAGTGGGGYTF. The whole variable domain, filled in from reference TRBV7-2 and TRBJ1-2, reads GAGVSQSPSNKVTEKGKDVELRCDPISGHTALYWYRQSLGQGLEFLIYFQGNSAPDKSGLPSDRFSAERTGGSVSTLTIQRTQQEDSAVYLCASSLAGTGGGGYTFGSGTRLTVV.

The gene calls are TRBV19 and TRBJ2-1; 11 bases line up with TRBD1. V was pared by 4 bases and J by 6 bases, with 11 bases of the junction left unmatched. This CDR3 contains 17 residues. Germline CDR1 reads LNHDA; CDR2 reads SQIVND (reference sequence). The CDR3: CASSTSTGTGGSNEQFF. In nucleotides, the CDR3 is TGTGCCAGTAGTACCTCTACCGGGACAGGGGGGAGCAATGAGCAGTTCTTC.

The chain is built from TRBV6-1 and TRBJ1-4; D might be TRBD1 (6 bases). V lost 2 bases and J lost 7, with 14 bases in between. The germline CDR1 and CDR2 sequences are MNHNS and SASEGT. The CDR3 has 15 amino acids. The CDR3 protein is CASSESRGGIEKLFF. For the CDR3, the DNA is TGTGCCAGCAGTGAATCCAGGGGAGGGATTGAAAAACTGTTTTTT.

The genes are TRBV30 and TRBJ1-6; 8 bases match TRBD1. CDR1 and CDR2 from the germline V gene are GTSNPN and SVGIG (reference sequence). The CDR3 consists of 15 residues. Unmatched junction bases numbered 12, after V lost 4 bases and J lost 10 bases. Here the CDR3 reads CAWNGHRGGGSPLHF. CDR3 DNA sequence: TGTGCCTGGAACGGACACAGGGGGGGAGGGTCACCCCTCCACTTT. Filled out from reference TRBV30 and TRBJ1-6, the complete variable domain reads SQTIHQWPATLVQPVGSPLSLECTVEGTSNPNLYWYRQAAGRGLQLLFYSVGIGQISSEVPQNLSASRPQDRQFILSSKKLLLSDSGFYLCAWNGHRGGGSPLHFGNGTRLTVT.

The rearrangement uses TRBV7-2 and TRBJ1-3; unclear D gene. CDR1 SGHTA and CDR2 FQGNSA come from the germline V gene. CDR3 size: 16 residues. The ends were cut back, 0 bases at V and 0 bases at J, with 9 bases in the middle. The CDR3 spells CASSLALGVSGNTIYF. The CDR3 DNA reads TGTGCCAGCAGCTTAGCTCTCGGGGTCTCTGGAAACACCATATATTTT.

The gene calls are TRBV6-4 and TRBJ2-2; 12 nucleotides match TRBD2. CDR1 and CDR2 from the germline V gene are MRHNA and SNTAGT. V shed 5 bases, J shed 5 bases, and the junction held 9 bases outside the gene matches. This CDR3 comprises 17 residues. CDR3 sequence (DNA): TGTGCCAGCAGTCCTCGACTAGCGGGAGTTGGGACCGGGGAGCTGTTTTTT. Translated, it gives CASSPRLAGVGTGELFF.

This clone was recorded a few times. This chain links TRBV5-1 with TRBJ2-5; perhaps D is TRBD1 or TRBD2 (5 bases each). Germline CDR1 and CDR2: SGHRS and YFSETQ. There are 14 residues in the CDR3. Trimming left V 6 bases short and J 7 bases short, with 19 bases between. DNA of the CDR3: TGCGCCAGCAACTTCGGTCTGGGACCCGGGACCCAGTACTTC. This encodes CASNFGLGPGTQYF.

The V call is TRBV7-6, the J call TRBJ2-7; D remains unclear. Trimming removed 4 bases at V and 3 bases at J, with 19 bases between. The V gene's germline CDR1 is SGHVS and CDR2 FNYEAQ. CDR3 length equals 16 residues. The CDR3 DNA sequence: TGTGCCAGCAGCTCGGCGGTTGGTACCCTAGGCTACGAGCAGTACTTC. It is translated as CASSSAVGTLGYEQYF.

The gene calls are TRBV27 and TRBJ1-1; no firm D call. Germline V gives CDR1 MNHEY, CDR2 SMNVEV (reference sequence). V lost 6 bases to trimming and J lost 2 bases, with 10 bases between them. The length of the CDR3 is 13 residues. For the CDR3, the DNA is TGTGCCAGCAGGAGGACGGAAAACACTGAAGCTTTCTTT. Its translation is CASRRTENTEAFF.

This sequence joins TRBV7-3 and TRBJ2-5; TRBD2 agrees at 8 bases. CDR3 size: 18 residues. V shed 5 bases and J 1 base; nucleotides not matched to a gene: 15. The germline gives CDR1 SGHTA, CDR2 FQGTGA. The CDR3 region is CASSLRHGAGGGQETQYF. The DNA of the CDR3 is TGTGCCAGCAGCCTTCGCCACGGGGCGGGGGGTGGCCAAGAGACCCAGTACTTC.

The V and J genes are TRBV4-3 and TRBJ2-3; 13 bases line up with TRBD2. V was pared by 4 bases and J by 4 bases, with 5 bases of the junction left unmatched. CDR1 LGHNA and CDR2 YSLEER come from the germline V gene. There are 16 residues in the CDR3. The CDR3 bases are TGCGCCAGCAGCCCTCGACTAGCGGGGGGACCAGATACGCAGTATTTT. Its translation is CASSPRLAGGPDTQYF.

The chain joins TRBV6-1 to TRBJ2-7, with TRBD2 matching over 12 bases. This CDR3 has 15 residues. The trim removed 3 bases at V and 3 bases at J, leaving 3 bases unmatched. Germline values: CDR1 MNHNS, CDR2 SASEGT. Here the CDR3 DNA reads TGTGCCAGCAGTGACACTAGCGGGAGGTACTACGAGCAGTACTTC. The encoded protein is CASSDTSGRYYEQYF.

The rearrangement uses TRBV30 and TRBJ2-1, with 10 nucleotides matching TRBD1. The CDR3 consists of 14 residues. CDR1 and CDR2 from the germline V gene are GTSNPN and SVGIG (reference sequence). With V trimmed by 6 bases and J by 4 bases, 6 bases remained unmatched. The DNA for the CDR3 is TGTGCCTGTCGGGACAGGGGCCCTTACAATGAGCAGTTCTTC. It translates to CACRDRGPYNEQFF.

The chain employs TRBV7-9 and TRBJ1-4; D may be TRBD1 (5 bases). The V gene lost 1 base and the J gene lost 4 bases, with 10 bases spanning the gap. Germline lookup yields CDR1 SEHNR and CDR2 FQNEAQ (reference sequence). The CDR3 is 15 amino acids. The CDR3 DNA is TGTGCCAGCAGCTTAGTTTCGGGGCTTAATGAAAAACTGTTTTTT. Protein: CASSLVSGLNEKLFF.

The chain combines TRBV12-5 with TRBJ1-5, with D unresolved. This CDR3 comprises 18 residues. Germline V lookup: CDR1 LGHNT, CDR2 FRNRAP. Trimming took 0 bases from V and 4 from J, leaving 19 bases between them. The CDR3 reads CASGLVRRRDEINQPQHF. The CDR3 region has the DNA TGTGCTAGTGGTTTGGTACGGCGCCGAGACGAGATTAATCAGCCCCAGCATTTT.

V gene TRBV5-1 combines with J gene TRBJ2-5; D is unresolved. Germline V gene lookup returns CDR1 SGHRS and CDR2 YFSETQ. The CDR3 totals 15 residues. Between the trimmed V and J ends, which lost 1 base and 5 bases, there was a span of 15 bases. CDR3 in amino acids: CASSLPSAGFETQYF. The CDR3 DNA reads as TGCGCCAGCAGCTTGCCCAGCGCCGGGTTTGAGACCCAGTACTTC.

The CDR3 nucleotides are TGTGCCAGCAGTTGGGGAGGACTGAACTCTGGAAACACCATATATTTT. As protein: CASSWGGLNSGNTIYF. The chain has TRBV6-5 and TRBJ1-3; D unresolved. V was shortened by 4 bases and J by 0 bases, with 13 bases between the two germline ends. The CDR3 has 16 amino acids. CDR1 and CDR2 from the germline V gene are MNHEY and SVGAGI.

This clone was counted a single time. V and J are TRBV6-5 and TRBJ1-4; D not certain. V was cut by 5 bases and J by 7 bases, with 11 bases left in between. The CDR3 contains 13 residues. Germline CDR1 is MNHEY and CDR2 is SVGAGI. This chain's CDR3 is CASSPRAAEKLFF. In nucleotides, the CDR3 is TGTGCCAGCAGTCCCAGAGCAGCTGAAAAACTGTTTTTT.

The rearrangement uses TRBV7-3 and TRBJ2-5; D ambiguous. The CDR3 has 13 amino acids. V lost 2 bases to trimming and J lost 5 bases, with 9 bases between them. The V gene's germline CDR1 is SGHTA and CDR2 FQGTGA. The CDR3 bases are TGTGCCAGCAGCTTAGGGGTGTTGGAGACCCAGTACTTC. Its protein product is CASSLGVLETQYF.

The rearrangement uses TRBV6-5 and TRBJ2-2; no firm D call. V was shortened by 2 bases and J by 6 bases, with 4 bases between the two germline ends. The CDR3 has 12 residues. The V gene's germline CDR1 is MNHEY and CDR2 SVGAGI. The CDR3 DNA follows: TGTGCCAGCAGTTACATCTCCGGGGAGCTGTTTTTT. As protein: CASSYISGELFF.

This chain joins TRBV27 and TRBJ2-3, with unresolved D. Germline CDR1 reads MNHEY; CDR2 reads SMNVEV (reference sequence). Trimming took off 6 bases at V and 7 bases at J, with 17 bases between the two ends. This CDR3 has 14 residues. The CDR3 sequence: CASSPSLGPYTQYF. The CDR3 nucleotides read TGTGCCAGCAGCCCTTCGTTAGGACCTTATACGCAGTATTTT.

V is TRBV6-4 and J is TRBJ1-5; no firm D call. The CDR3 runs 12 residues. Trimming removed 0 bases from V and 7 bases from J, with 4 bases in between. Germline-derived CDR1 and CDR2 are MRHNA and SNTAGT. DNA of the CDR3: TGTGCCAGCAGTGACTCGACACAGCCCCAGCATTTT. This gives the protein CASSDSTQPQHF.

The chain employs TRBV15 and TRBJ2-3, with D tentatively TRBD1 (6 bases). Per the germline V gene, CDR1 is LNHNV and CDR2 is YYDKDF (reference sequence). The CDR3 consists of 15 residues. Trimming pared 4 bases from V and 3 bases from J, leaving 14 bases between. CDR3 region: CATSTGDNPTDTQYF. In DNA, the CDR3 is TGTGCCACCAGCACCGGGGACAACCCGACAGATACGCAGTATTTT.

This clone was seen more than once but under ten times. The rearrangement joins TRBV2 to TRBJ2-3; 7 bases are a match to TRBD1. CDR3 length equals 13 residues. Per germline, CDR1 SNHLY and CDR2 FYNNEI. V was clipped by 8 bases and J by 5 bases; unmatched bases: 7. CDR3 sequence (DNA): TGTGCCAGCGACAGGGATGGCAGAGATACGCAGTATTTT. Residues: CASDRDGRDTQYF.